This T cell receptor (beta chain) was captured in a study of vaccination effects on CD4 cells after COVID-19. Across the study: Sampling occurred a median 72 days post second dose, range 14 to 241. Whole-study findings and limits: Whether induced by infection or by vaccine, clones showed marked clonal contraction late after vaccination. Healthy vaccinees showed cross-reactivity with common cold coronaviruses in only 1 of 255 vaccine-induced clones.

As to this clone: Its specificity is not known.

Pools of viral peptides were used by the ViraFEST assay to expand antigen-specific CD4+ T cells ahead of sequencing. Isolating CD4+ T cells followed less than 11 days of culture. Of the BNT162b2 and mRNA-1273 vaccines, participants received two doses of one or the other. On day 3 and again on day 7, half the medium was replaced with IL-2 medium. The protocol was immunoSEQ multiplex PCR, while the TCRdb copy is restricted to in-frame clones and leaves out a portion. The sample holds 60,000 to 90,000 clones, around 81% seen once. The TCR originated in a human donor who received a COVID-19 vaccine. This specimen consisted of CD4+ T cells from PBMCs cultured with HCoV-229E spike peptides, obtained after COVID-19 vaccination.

The CDR3 nucleotides are TGTGCCAGCAGCCTCGGACAGGTTTACGAGCAGTACGTC. It specifies CASSLGQVYEQYV. The rearrangement joins TRBV7-9 to TRBJ2-7; 7 bases fit TRBD1. CDR1 and CDR2 (germline): SEHNR, FQNEAQ (reference sequence). V gave up 5 bases and J gave up 4 bases; unmatched junction bases: 5. CDR3 length: 13 amino acids.